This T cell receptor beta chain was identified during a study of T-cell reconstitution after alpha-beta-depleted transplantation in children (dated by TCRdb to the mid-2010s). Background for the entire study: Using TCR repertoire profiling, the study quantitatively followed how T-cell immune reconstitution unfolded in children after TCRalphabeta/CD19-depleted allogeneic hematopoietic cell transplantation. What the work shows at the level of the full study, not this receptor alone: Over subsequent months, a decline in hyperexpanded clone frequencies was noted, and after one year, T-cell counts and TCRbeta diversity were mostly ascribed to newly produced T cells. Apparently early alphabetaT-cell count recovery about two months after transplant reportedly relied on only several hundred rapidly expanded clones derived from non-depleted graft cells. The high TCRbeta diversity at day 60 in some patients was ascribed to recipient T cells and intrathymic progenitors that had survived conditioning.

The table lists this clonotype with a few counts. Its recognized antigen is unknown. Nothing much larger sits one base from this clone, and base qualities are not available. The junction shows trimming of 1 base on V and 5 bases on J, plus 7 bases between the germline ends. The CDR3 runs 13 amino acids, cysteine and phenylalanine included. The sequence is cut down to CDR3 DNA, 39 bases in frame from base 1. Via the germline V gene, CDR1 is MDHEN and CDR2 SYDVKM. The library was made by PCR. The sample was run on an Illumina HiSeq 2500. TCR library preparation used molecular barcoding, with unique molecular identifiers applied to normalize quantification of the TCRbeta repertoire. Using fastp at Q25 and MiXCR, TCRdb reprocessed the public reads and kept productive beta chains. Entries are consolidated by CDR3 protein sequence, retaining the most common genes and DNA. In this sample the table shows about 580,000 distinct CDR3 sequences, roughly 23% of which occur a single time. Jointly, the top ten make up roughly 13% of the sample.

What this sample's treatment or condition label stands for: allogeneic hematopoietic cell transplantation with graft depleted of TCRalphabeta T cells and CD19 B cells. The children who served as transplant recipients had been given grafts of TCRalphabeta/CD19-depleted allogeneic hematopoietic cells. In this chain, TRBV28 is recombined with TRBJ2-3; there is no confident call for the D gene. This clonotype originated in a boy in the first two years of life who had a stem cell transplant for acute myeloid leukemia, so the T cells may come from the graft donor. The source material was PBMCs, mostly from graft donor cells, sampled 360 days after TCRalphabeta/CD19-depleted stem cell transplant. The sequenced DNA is TGTGCCAGCAGTTTATCAGGCAGAGATACGCAGTATTTT. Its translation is CASSLSGRDTQYF. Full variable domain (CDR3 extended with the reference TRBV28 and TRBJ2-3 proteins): DVKVTQSSRYLVKRTGEKVFLECVQDMDHENMFWYRQDPGLGLRLIYFSYDVKMKEKGDIPEGYSVSREKKERFSLILESASTNQTSMYLCASSLSGRDTQYFGPGTRLTVL.